These 15 T cell receptor beta chains share one sample of origin, sequenced in a study of cytomegalovirus exposure and HLA in healthy donors. PCR amplification relied on 60 Vbeta primers (plus 13 Jbeta primers). Generated by immunoSEQ multiplex PCR, the TCRdb table keeps only in-frame clones and is missing some. The sample lists some 130,000 clones; 65% to 80% were seen once. What was sequenced was PBMCs. The source is a man aged 35 to 55 in good health and CMV-seropositive.

The chain employs TRBV30 and TRBJ1-4, with TRBD1 matching 7 bases. V shed 2 bases and J 7 bases; nucleotides not matched to a gene: 7. CDR1 is GTSNPN, CDR2 SVGIG, per germline (reference sequence). This CDR3 is built from 14 residues. The chain's CDR3 is CAWSQGVGGEKLFF. DNA of the CDR3: TGTGCCTGGAGTCAGGGGGTGGGAGGTGAAAAACTGTTTTTT.

The chain uses TRBV5-6 and TRBJ1-3; D might be TRBD1 (6 bases). Germline CDR1 and CDR2: SGHDT and YYEEEE. The CDR3 runs to 16 residues. V was cut by 5 bases and J by 0 bases, with 15 bases left in between. The CDR3 loop reads CASSGGGPHSGNTIYF. As DNA, the CDR3 is TGTGCCAGCAGTGGCGGGGGGCCGCACTCTGGAAACACCATATATTTT.

This chain uses TRBV2 with TRBJ2-7; weak D call: TRBD1 (5 bases). This CDR3 is 15 amino acids long. Deletions cut 4 bases from V and 1 base from J, with 14 bases between. The germline gives CDR1 SNHLY, CDR2 FYNNEI. In nucleotides, the CDR3 is TGTGCCAGCAGTGGCAGGGCCCGAACTTCCTACGAGCAGTACTTC. It codes for CASSGRARTSYEQYF.

The J gene is TRBJ2-7, the V gene TRBV19, with D perhaps matching TRBD2 (5 bases). The CDR3 loop spans 16 amino acids. The V gene lost 1 base and the J gene lost 1 base, with 14 bases spanning the gap. Germline V gene sequence: CDR1 LNHDA, CDR2 SQIVND (reference sequence). CDR3 residues: CASSIVVGVGSYEQYF. Here the CDR3 DNA reads TGTGCCAGTAGTATAGTAGTCGGGGTAGGGTCCTACGAGCAGTACTTC.

The rearrangement uses TRBV7-9 and TRBJ2-5, with no clear D. Near its end, the DNA agrees better with TRBJ2-7, so the J call may be wrong. This CDR3 has 14 residues. Germline values: CDR1 SEHNR, CDR2 FQNEAQ (reference sequence). The CDR3 sequence: CASSLKNGPNEQYF. CDR3 DNA: TGTGCCAGCAGCTTAAAAAATGGGCCCAACGAGCAGTACTTC.

The rearrangement links TRBV1 to TRBJ2-3; TRBD2, the D gene given by the table, was not confirmed from the DNA. TRBV1 is marked as a pseudogene. The CDR3 length is 16 residues. CDR3 DNA: TGCACCAGCAGCCAAGATGGCGGGCCCAGCACAGATACGCAGTATTTT. Protein product: CTSSQDGGPSTDTQYF.

This chain connects TRBV6-5 to TRBJ1-3; D might be TRBD1 (6 bases). CDR1 is MNHEY, CDR2 SVGAGI, per germline. CDR3 length: 14 residues. The V gene lost 5 bases and the J gene lost 4 bases, with 12 bases spanning the gap. The CDR3 coding sequence is TGTGCCAGCAGTGCACAGGGCCCAGGAAACACCATATATTTT. Translating it yields CASSAQGPGNTIYF.

The chain combines TRBV19 with TRBJ1-5; D perhaps matches TRBD1 (6 bases). The V gene lost 6 bases and the J gene lost 9 bases, with 12 bases spanning the gap. The CDR3 contains 12 residues. Germline assignment: CDR1 LNHDA and CDR2 SQIVND (reference sequence). The chain's CDR3 is CASSWTEVPQHF. In DNA form, the CDR3 reads TGTGCCAGTAGCTGGACAGAGGTGCCCCAGCATTTT.

The chain links TRBV4-1 to TRBJ1-1, with D perhaps TRBD1 (6 bases). V was cut by 2 bases and J by 5 bases, with 18 bases left in between. Per germline, CDR1 MGHRA and CDR2 YSYEKL. The CDR3 consists of 16 residues. CDR3 protein: CASSQLGGGLGTEAFF. In DNA, the CDR3 is TGCGCCAGCAGCCAATTGGGGGGGGGCCTGGGAACTGAAGCTTTCTTT.

Notes on this clone: One end of the junction varies from germline; a read error may be responsible. V gene TRBV7-7 combines with J gene TRBJ2-1; the match to TRBD2 covers 10 bases. This CDR3 is built from 15 residues. The germline V gene encodes CDR1 SSHAT and CDR2 FNYEAQ (reference sequence). The DNA for the CDR3 is TGTGCTAGCAGCTTAGCGGGGGGTCGCAGGAATGAGCAGTTCTTC. Protein product: CASSLAGGRRNEQFF.

The V gene is TRBV28, the J gene TRBJ1-3, with no clear D. The germline V and J ends were trimmed by 2 bases and 2 bases, with 4 bases remaining between them. Germline lookup yields CDR1 MDHEN and CDR2 SYDVKM. This CDR3 region has 13 residues. The CDR3 DNA reads as TGTGCCAGCAGTTTAGCTACTGGAAACACCATATATTTT. It encodes CASSLATGNTIYF.

This clone came up a few times. The rearrangement links TRBV2 to TRBJ1-2; D is perhaps TRBD1 (6 bases). Germline CDR1 SNHLY, CDR2 FYNNEI. This CDR3 comprises 13 residues. V lost 6 bases and J 7 bases, leaving 15 bases between the germline ends. The CDR3 DNA is TGTGCCAGCAGCGAGAGACAGGATTTTGGCTACACCTTC. This codes for CASSERQDFGYTF.

CDR3 in DNA: TGTGCCAGCAGGCCCGGACTGCTACAAGAGACCCAGTACTTC. It encodes CASRPGLLQETQYF. The chain carries TRBV9 and TRBJ2-5, with D possibly matching TRBD2 (5 bases). CDR1 is SGDLS and CDR2 is YYNGEE in the germline V gene. The ends were cut back, 5 bases at V and 2 bases at J, with 13 bases in the middle. The CDR3 covers 14 residues.

J is TRBJ1-2 and V is TRBV2; D gene unclear. V was shortened by 4 bases and J by 3 bases, with 9 bases between the two germline ends. Per the germline V gene, CDR1 is SNHLY and CDR2 is FYNNEI. The CDR3 consists of 13 residues. The CDR3 region has the DNA TGTGCCAGCAGTGTTGGGCTTTACTATGGCTACACCTTC. Protein: CASSVGLYYGYTF.

The gene calls are TRBV18 and TRBJ1-1; D gene ambiguous. CDR3 size: 14 residues. From germline, CDR1 is KGHSH and CDR2 LQKENI. The germline V and J ends were trimmed by 2 bases and 0 bases, with 7 bases remaining between them. The CDR3 sequence: CASSPLAVNTEAFF. CDR3 nucleotides: TGTGCCAGCTCACCATTGGCAGTGAACACTGAAGCTTTCTTT.